These 4 T cell receptor beta chains share one sample of origin, sequenced in a study of blood T cell repertoires in COVID-19 (TCRdb year 2020). Libraries were prepared through the immunoSEQ multiplex PCR assay. This immuneACCESS table, as held by TCRdb, lists in-frame sequences with V and J called but not all clones. Of the missing ones, under half trace to an unresolved V gene in checked studies; the others have no known cause. A total of tens of thousands of clones appear in this sample, 75% to 95% of them only once. The ten top clones hold around 2.3% of the sample. The sample comprised peripheral blood. The source is a human donor with active COVID-19. The donor label of this sample is uncertain.

The chain combines TRBV7-8 with TRBJ1-2, with 7 positions matching TRBD1. The CDR3 consists of 16 residues. J was trimmed by 5 bases and V by 5 bases; bases with no gene match: 14. CDR1 is SGHVS and CDR2 is FQNEAQ in the germline V gene. Here the CDR3 reads CASSQASQGMWYGYTF. The CDR3 nucleotides read TGTGCCAGCAGCCAGGCCTCACAGGGGATGTGGTATGGCTACACCTTC.

This chain connects TRBV2 to TRBJ2-5, with D possibly matching TRBD1 (6 bases). Germline V lookup: CDR1 SNHLY, CDR2 FYNNEI. V lost 5 bases and J lost 1, with 11 bases in between. CDR3 length: 14 amino acids. The CDR3 DNA is TGTGCCAGCAGTTTGGACAGAGCCCAAGAGACCCAGTACTTC. Translating gives CASSLDRAQETQYF.

This chain connects TRBV29-1 to TRBJ1-1; D might be TRBD1 (6 bases). The germline V gene has CDR1 SQVTM and CDR2 ANQGSEA. The CDR3 runs 14 residues. The V and J ends lost 6 bases and 2 bases respectively, with 16 bases between them. The CDR3 is CSVLVTRGNTEAFF. CDR3 sequence (DNA): TGCAGCGTCCTAGTTACCAGGGGTAACACTGAAGCTTTCTTT.

The chain recombines TRBV9 with TRBJ1-3, with 7 nucleotides matching TRBD1. Germline trimming cut 0 bases from V and 11 bases from J; bases unmatched to any gene: 11. Germline CDR1 SGDLS, CDR2 YYNGEE. This CDR3 is 15 amino acids long. Written as DNA, the CDR3 is TGTGCCAGCAGCGTAGGGGGTCAGGGGGACCTCCCCATATATTTT. Translation gives CASSVGGQGDLPIYF.